This TCR beta chain is from a study of cytomegalovirus exposure and HLA in healthy donors. Looking at the study overall: From HLA-typed donors, an early data release held about 85 million unique TCRs.

Germline V gene data show CDR1 as SGHTA and CDR2 as FQGNSA. The CDR3 is 15 residues long. The trim removed 3 bases at V and 7 bases at J, leaving 10 bases unmatched. In the PCR, 60 Vbeta and 13 Jbeta primers were used. Measured with immunoSEQ multiplex PCR; TCRdb has only the in-frame clones, and not every one. Of roughly 80,000 clones listed, 65% to 85% were seen once; the top ten hold roughly 2.3%. This TCR came from a woman between 45 and 60 years old in good health and CMV-seronegative. This chain uses TRBV7-2 with TRBJ2-3; 7 bases align to TRBD2. Sequencing was done on a sample of PBMCs. The CDR3 nucleotides are TGTGCCAGCAGCTTCTCAGCGGGGACGGGATATACGCAGTATTTT. It codes for CASSFSAGTGYTQYF.